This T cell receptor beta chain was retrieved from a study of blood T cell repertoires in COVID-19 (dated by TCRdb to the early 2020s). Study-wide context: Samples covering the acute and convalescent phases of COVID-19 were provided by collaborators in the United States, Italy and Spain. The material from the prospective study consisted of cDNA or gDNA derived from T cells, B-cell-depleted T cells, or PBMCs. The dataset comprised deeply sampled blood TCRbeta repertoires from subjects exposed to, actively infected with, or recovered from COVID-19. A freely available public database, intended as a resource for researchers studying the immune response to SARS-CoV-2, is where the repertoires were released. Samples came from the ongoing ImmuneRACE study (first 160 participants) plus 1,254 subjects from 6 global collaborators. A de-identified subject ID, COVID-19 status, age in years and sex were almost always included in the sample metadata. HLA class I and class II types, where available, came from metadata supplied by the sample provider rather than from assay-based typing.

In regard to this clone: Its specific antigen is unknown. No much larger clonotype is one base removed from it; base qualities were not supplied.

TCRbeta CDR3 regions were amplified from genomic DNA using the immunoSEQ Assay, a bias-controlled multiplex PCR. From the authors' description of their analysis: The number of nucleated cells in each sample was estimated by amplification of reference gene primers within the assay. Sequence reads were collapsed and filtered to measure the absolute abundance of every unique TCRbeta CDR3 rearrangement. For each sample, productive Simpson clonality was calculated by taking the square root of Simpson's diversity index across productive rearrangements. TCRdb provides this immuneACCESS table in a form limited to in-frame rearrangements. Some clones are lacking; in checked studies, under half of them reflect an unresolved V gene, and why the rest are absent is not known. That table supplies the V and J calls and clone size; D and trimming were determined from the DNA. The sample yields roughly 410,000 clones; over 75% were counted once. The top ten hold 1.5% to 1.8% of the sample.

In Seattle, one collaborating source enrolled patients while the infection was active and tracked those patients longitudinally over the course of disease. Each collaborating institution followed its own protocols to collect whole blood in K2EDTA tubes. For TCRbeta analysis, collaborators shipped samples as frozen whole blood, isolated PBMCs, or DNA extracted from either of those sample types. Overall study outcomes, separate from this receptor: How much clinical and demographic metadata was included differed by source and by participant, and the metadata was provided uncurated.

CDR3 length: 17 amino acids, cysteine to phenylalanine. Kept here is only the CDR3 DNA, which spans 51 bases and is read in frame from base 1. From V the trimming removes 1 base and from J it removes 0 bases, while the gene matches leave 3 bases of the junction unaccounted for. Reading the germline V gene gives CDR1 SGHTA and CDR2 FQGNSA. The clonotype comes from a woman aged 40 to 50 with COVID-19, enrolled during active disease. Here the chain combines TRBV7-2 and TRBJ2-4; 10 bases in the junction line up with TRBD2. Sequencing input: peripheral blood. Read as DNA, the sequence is TGTGCCAGCAGCTTAGGACTAGCGGGTCAAGCCAAAAACATTCAGTACTTC. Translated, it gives CASSLGLAGQAKNIQYF.